The 11 T cell receptor beta chains given below trace back to one sample, sequenced in a study of vaccination and CD4 T cells after COVID-19. Treatment meaning: 10-day PBMC culture with coronavirus spike peptide pools or control peptides (ViraFEST assay). These receptors have no identified antigens. Oncomine TCR Beta short-read sequencing was applied to DNA from cultured CD4+ T cells. MiXCR, applied by TCRdb to the PCR reads, yields one record per CDR3 protein. This sample yields 15,000 to 20,000 distinct CDR3 sequences, of which roughly 30% are seen a single time; 15% to 17% belongs to the top ten. The sequencing sample was made of cultured CD4+ T cells from blood. Receptors were obtained from a human donor with COVID-19.

V gene TRBV10-2 combines with J gene TRBJ1-2; 7 nucleotides align to TRBD1. The germline V gene has CDR1 WSHSY and CDR2 SAAADI. CDR3 size: 14 residues. Losses at the gene ends were 4 bases for V and 2 bases for J; bases not matched to a gene: 4. As DNA, the CDR3 is TGCGCCAGCAGTGCGACAGGGAGGAACTATGGCTACACCTTC. This codes for CASSATGRNYGYTF.

The sample holds a few counts of this clonotype. The chain combines TRBV6-1 with TRBJ1-5; D not resolved. Germline assignment: CDR1 MNHNS and CDR2 SASEGT. CDR3 size: 14 residues. V lost 6 bases and J 7 bases, leaving 16 bases between the germline ends. The CDR3: CASSQAGSRQPQHF. The DNA for the CDR3 is TGTGCCAGCAGCCAAGCGGGGAGTAGGCAGCCCCAGCATTTT.

The chain employs TRBV15 and TRBJ1-3, with D perhaps matching TRBD1 (5 bases). The CDR3 has 17 residues. Germline CDR1 LNHNV, CDR2 YYDKDF (reference sequence). The V and J ends lost 0 bases and 4 bases respectively, with 16 bases between them. This CDR3 is CATSREQGPRGGNTIYF. CDR3 in DNA: TGTGCCACCAGCAGAGAGCAGGGTCCAAGGGGAGGAAACACCATATATTTT.

V gene TRBV10-1 combines with J gene TRBJ2-2; 8 bases align to TRBD2. CDR1 WNHNN and CDR2 SYGVQD come from the germline V gene (reference sequence). The CDR3 sequence is 16 residues long. V dropped 2 bases and J dropped 3; count of bases not matched to a gene: 5. The CDR3 bases are TGCGCCAGCAGTGAGCCGAGCGGGGGTGACACCGGGGAGCTGTTTTTT. Protein: CASSEPSGGDTGELFF.

V usage is TRBV10-3 and J usage is TRBJ2-5; tentatively, D is TRBD1 or TRBD2 (5 bases each). The CDR3 totals 16 residues. Looked up from germline, CDR1 is ENHRY and CDR2 is SYGVKD. V dropped 0 bases and J dropped 2 bases, with 13 bases sitting between them. CDR3 sequence reads: CAISESTTRGQETQYF. The CDR3 nucleotides read TGTGCCATCAGTGAGTCGACAACGAGGGGTCAAGAGACCCAGTACTTC.

The genes are TRBV6-5 and TRBJ1-4; 10 positions match TRBD1. CDR3 length equals 19 residues. The germline gives CDR1 MNHEY, CDR2 SVGAGI. V shed 4 bases, J shed 7 bases, and the junction held 18 bases outside the gene matches. The DNA for the CDR3 is TGTGCCAGCAGTTTTCAACGGACAGGGGGATCGCTCTGGGGTGAAAAACTGTTTTTT. Amino acids: CASSFQRTGGSLWGEKLFF.

The genes are TRBV14 and TRBJ2-5, with D maybe TRBD2 (6 bases). V lost 1 base and J lost 5, with 17 bases in between. Germline assignment: CDR1 SGHDN and CDR2 FVKESK. The CDR3 has 16 residues. CDR3 loop: CASSQGLGLGVETQYF. The CDR3 DNA sequence: TGTGCCAGCAGCCAAGGTTTGGGACTGGGGGTCGAGACCCAGTACTTC.

The rearrangement uses TRBV19 and TRBJ2-2, with TRBD1 identical over 7 bases. V shed 8 bases and J 1 base; nucleotides not matched to a gene: 4. Germline lookup yields CDR1 LNHDA and CDR2 SQIVND (reference sequence). This CDR3 is built from 14 residues. The CDR3 bases are TGTGCCAGTCGACAGGGCGGGAACACCGGGGAGCTGTTTTTT. Encoded protein: CASRQGGNTGELFF.

V and J are TRBV6-5 and TRBJ1-2; D gene unclear. The germline V gene has CDR1 MNHEY and CDR2 SVGAGI. This CDR3 has 14 residues. Trimming stripped 0 bases from V and 6 bases from J, with 11 bases between. The CDR3 region is CASSYSKGNDGYTF. CDR3 nucleotide sequence: TGTGCCAGCAGTTACTCGAAAGGGAATGATGGCTACACCTTC.

V is TRBV19 and J is TRBJ2-1; 7 positions match TRBD1. Trimming took 5 bases from V and 0 from J; bases not matched to a gene: 7. Germline-derived CDR1 and CDR2 are LNHDA and SQIVND (reference sequence). This CDR3 is 16 amino acids long. CDR3 residues: CASSGGQISSYNEQFF. CDR3 nucleotides: TGTGCCAGTAGTGGGGGACAGATTAGCTCCTACAATGAGCAGTTCTTC.

The table lists this clonotype with a few counts. The rearrangement uses TRBV19 and TRBJ1-1; TRBD1 aligns across 10 bases. This CDR3 spans 18 amino acids. The V segment lost 3 bases and the J segment 1 base; nucleotides outside the gene matches: 11. Germline V lookup: CDR1 LNHDA, CDR2 SQIVND (reference sequence). In nucleotides, the CDR3 is TGTGCCAGTAGTATCCAGACAGGGGGCAGTGGCGGGAACACTGAAGCTTTCTTT. It codes for CASSIQTGGSGGNTEAFF. Complete variable domain (other parts from reference TRBV19 and TRBJ1-1): DGGITQSPKYLFRKEGQNVTLSCEQNLNHDAMYWYRQDPGQGLRLIYYSQIVNDFQKGDIAEGYSVSREKKESFPLTVTSAQKNPTAFYLCASSIQTGGSGGNTEAFFGQGTRLTVV.